This entry lists 9 T cell receptor beta chains sequenced from one sample in a study of T cell responses to AZD1222 COVID-19 vaccine. Produced via immunoSEQ multiplex PCR; TCRdb's table is partial and in-frame only. The sample contains 75,000 to 95,000 clones, around 90% of which appear only once. Sequencing was performed on peripheral blood, taken on day 0 of AZD1222 vaccination. These receptors all stem from an adult in good health.

In DNA form, the CDR3 reads TGTGCCTCCGGCGGCCTCTATGGCTACACCTTC. It codes for CASGGLYGYTF. The chain is built from TRBV6-5 and TRBJ1-2; D not resolved. Trimming took 11 bases from V and 4 from J, leaving 11 bases between them. This CDR3 is built from 11 residues. CDR1 MNHEY and CDR2 SVGAGI come from the germline V gene.

This rearrangement joins TRBV6-2 or TRBV6-3 to TRBJ2-1; D possibly corresponds to TRBD2 (6 bases). V was trimmed by 6 bases and J by 12 bases, leaving 27 bases between them. Germline values: CDR1 MNHEY, CDR2 SVGEGT. The CDR3 covers 16 residues. The CDR3 bases are TGTGCCAGCAGCAATCTCCCCGGGGCGCGGGACGTTTGGCAGTTCTTC. It encodes CASSNLPGARDVWQFF.

To note about this clone: The same CDR3 arises from other DNA sequences in this sample as well. V is TRBV5-1 and J is TRBJ1-1; D perhaps matches TRBD1 (5 bases). Between the trimmed V and J ends, which lost 4 bases and 0 bases, there was a span of 10 bases. This CDR3 spans 14 amino acids. Per the germline V gene, CDR1 is SGHRS and CDR2 is YFSETQ. CDR3 sequence: CASSLDSMNTEAFF. DNA of the CDR3: TGCGCCAGCAGCCTAGACAGCATGAACACTGAAGCTTTCTTT.

On this clone itself: At one end the junction does not follow the germline gene, possibly because of a read error. The V gene is TRBV7-3, the J gene TRBJ2-1, with TRBD2 matching 11 bases. CDR1 and CDR2 (germline): SGHTA, FQGTGA. CDR3 length equals 18 residues. DNA for the CDR3: TGTGCCAGCAGCCTAACCGCCCCCGGACTAGCGGGTTACAATGAGCAGTTCTTC. Translated: CASSLTAPGLAGYNEQFF.

The gene calls are TRBV12-3 or TRBV12-4 and TRBJ1-1; the match to TRBD1 covers 8 bases. The CDR3 spans 13 residues. The ends lost 6 bases at V and 7 bases at J; junction bases unmatched: 7. In nucleotides, the CDR3 is TGTGCCAGCAGCCTCCGACAGGGGAATGAAGCTTTCTTT. As protein: CASSLRQGNEAFF.

The CDR3 coding sequence is TGTGCCAGCAGTTTACAGGGACGTACTGAAGCTTTCTTT. Translating it yields CASSLQGRTEAFF. The chain links TRBV6-5 to TRBJ1-1; weak D call: TRBD1 (6 bases). CDR3 size: 13 residues. Germline V CDR1 and CDR2: MNHEY, SVGAGI. The V end was cut by 4 bases, the J end by 5 bases, with 11 bases between.

V usage is TRBV10-3 and J usage is TRBJ2-3; 9 bases fit TRBD1. V shed 10 bases, J shed 2 bases, and the junction held 10 bases outside the gene matches. Germline lookup yields CDR1 ENHRY and CDR2 SYGVKD. The CDR3 is made up of 15 amino acids. The CDR3 coding sequence is TGTGCCACAGGGGGAAGGGACAGGGTCACAGATACGCAGTATTTT. It yields the protein CATGGRDRVTDTQYF.

The chain employs TRBV6-4 and TRBJ2-2; TRBD1 aligns across 8 bases. The CDR3 runs 16 residues. Germline trimming cut 2 bases from V and 4 bases from J; bases unmatched to any gene: 6. Germline V gene sequence: CDR1 MRHNA, CDR2 SNTAGT. CDR3: CASSDEQGDGTGELFF. CDR3 bases: TGTGCCAGCAGTGACGAACAGGGGGACGGCACCGGGGAGCTGTTTTTT.

CDR3 sequence (DNA): TGTGCCAGCAGCCTGGGGTGGGATTCACCCCTCCACTTT. Residues: CASSLGWDSPLHF. V and J are TRBV12-3 or TRBV12-4 and TRBJ1-6; D is uncertain. The CDR3 loop spans 13 amino acids. V was shortened by 6 bases and J by 8 bases, with 11 bases between the two germline ends.